This TCR beta chain was profiled in a study of blood T cell repertoires in COVID-19. How the authors handled the data: Reference gene primer amplification gave nucleated cell count estimates. TCRdb's copy holds only in-frame clones and misses some; the assay was immunoSEQ multiplex PCR. From that table come the V and J calls and clone size; the DNA was used to work out D and trimming. The sample yields roughly 100,000 clones, about 75% seen once. In this sample, this clone turned up once. Trimming stripped 5 bases from V and 0 bases from J, with 10 bases between. Germline V gives CDR1 MNHEY, CDR2 SVGEGT. This CDR3 spans 14 amino acids.

This chain uses TRBV6-2 or TRBV6-3 with TRBJ1-2; D is unresolved. This clonotype originated in a woman over 75 with acute or convalescent COVID-19. The specimen sequenced was peripheral blood. DNA of the CDR3: TGTGCCAGCAGTCTACGGGGTTCTAACTATGGCTACACCTTC. Amino acids: CASSLRGSNYGYTF.